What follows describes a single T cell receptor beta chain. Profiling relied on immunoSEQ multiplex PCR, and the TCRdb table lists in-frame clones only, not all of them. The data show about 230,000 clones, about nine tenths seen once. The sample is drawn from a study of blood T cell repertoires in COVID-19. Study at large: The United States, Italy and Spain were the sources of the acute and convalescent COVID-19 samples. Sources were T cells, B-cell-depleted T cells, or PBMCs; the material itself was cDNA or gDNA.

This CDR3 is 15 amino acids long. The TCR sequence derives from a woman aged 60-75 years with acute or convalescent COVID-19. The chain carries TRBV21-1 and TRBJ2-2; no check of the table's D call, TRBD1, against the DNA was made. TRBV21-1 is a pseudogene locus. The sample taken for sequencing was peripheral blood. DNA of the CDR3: TGTGCCAGCAAACGGACAGGCCCGAACACCGGGGAGCTGTTTTTT. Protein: CASKRTGPNTGELFF.